The rows below give T cell receptor beta chains drawn from one sample of a study of cytomegalovirus exposure and HLA in healthy donors. The table came from immunoSEQ multiplex PCR; TCRdb's copy has only in-frame clones and leaves some out. The sample table sets out 200,000 to 250,000 clones. Material: PBMCs. These receptors came from a girl aged 2 to 10 in good health and CMV-seropositive. The CDR3 runs from the conserved cysteine through the conserved F or W. Fields, in order: J gene, V gene, CDR3 length, D gene, CDR3 protein, CDR3 DNA. A D gene is named only where the DNA matches it firmly.

TRBJ2-3 TRBV11-3 13 - CASSRRDTDTQYF TGTGCCAGCAGTCGCCGGGACACGGATACGCAGTATTTT
TRBJ2-6 TRBV11-1 17 TRBD1 CASSSRQGASGANVLTF TGTGCCAGCAGCTCCCGACAGGGGGCGAGTGGGGCCAACGTCCTGACTTTC
TRBJ2-7 TRBV11-2 18 TRBD2 CASSLRPRTSGPTYEQYF TGTGCCAGCAGCTTAAGACCGAGGACTAGCGGGCCTACCTACGAGCAGTACTTC
TRBJ2-2 TRBV27 16 TRBD1 CASRNVGQGNTGELFF TGTGCCAGCAGAAACGTCGGACAGGGCAACACCGGGGAGCTGTTTTTT
TRBJ2-2 TRBV19 15 - CASSSRGKNTGELFF TGTGCCAGTAGTTCGAGGGGGAAAAACACCGGGGAGCTGTTTTTT
TRBJ2-3 TRBV7-2 11 - CASSRTDTQYF TGTGCCAGCAGCCGTACAGATACGCAGTATTTT
TRBJ2-7 TRBV10-2 13 - CASSVEERGGQYF TGCGCCAGCAGTGTGGAAGAGAGGGGGGGGCAGTACTTC
TRBJ2-1 TRBV6-1 16 TRBD2 CASSEVLAGGVNEQFF TGTGCCAGCAGTGAAGTATTGGCGGGAGGAGTCAATGAGCAGTTCTTC
TRBJ2-1 TRBV11-1 13 TRBD2 CASSPTGLAVQFF TGTGCCAGCAGCCCGACCGGACTAGCGGTGCAGTTCTTC
TRBJ2-3 TRBV13 16 TRBD2 CASSFGTSGRTDTQYF TGTGCCAGCAGCTTCGGGACTAGCGGGAGGACAGATACGCAGTATTTT
TRBJ2-2 TRBV29-1 15 TRBD2 CSVEGGLAATGELFF TGCAGCGTTGAGGGGGGACTAGCAGCAACCGGGGAGCTGTTTTTT
TRBJ2-1 TRBV14 17 TRBD2 CASSLRTSGRSYNEQFF TGTGCCAGCAGCCTCAGGACTAGCGGGAGGTCCTACAATGAGCAGTTCTTC
TRBJ1-5 TRBV10-2 14 TRBD1 CASSARQGRQPQHF TGCGCCAGCAGTGCACGACAGGGACGTCAGCCCCAGCATTTT
TRBJ2-7 TRBV5-3 13 - CARSSTSTYEQYF TGTGCCAGAAGCTCAACTAGTACCTACGAGCAGTACTTC
TRBJ2-6 TRBV5-6 15 - CASSYGSSGANVLTF TGTGCCAGCAGCTACGGTTCCTCTGGGGCCAACGTCCTGACTTTC
TRBJ2-7 TRBV2 15 - CASSEQRRNSYEQYF TGTGCCAGCAGTGAACAGAGGCGGAACTCCTACGAGCAGTACTTC
TRBJ2-7 TRBV29-1 12 TRBD1 CSAGTGVYEQYF TGCAGCGCCGGGACAGGGGTCTACGAGCAGTACTTC
TRBJ2-3 TRBV30 16 TRBD2 CAWRTSGRALPDTQYF TGTGCCTGGCGGACTAGCGGGAGGGCCCTCCCAGATACGCAGTATTTT
TRBJ1-1 TRBV5-6 15 - CASSLTPTGNTEAFF TGTGCCAGCAGCTTGACCCCCACAGGGAACACTGAAGCTTTCTTT
TRBJ2-2 TRBV5-1 16 TRBD1 CASSLGGQGLTGELFF TGCGCCAGCAGCTTGGGTGGACAGGGTTTAACCGGGGAGCTGTTTTTT
TRBJ2-5 TRBV5-1 16 TRBD2 CASSWGPSGEKETQYF TGCGCCAGCAGCTGGGGCCCTAGCGGGGAGAAGGAGACCCAGTACTTC
TRBJ2-1 TRBV15 18 TRBD2 CATSTGYIAGEAYNEQFF TGTGCCACCAGCACCGGATATATAGCGGGAGAAGCCTACAATGAGCAGTTCTTC
TRBJ2-7 TRBV9 15 TRBD1 CASSAGQGLTYEQYF TGTGCCAGCAGCGCAGGACAGGGTCTCACCTACGAGCAGTACTTC